The 18 T cell receptor beta chains below come from one sample, sequenced in a study of control samples from healthy donors and cancer patients. TCRdb's table, derived via immunoSEQ multiplex PCR, lists solely in-frame clones and lacks some. The sample holds around 80,000 clones, 91% seen once. Sequenced input: blood. Receptors originate from a man between 45 and 60 years old in good health.

V usage is TRBV7-2 and J usage is TRBJ2-3; D is perhaps TRBD2 (5 bases). The length of the CDR3 is 15 residues. V lost 5 bases and J lost 1, with 13 bases in between. Germline V gives CDR1 SGHTA, CDR2 FQGNSA. The CDR3 DNA sequence: TGTGCCAGCAGCCGGCAAGGGCGGGGCACAGATACGCAGTATTTT. The encoded protein is CASSRQGRGTDTQYF.

This sequence joins TRBV30 and TRBJ1-1; D unresolved. The ends were cut back, 4 bases at V and 0 bases at J, with 6 bases in the middle. CDR1 is GTSNPN, CDR2 SVGIG, per germline (reference sequence). The CDR3 has 12 residues. For the CDR3, the DNA is TGTGCCTGGACTTGGGTGAACACTGAAGCTTTCTTT. This codes for CAWTWVNTEAFF.

Comment on this clone: The CDR3 does not end in the conserved phenylalanine or tryptophan, so this is likely a read error. No DNA is shown, since the ends of the CDR3 on it are uncertain; the CDR3 is the one TCRdb lists. V gene TRBV6-1 combines with J gene TRBJ2-7; the DNA was not compared with TRBD2, the D call given in the table. Germline CDR1 reads MNHNS; CDR2 reads SASEGT. The CDR3 has 11 residues if both end residues are counted. The chain's CDR3 is CASSEALRQIL.

V and J are TRBV19 and TRBJ1-1; D unresolved. This CDR3 contains 14 residues. Germline CDR1 and CDR2: LNHDA and SQIVND (reference sequence). V was pared by 3 bases and J by 1 base, with 9 bases between. CDR3 bases: TGTGCCAGTAGTATGGAACGGGGGAACACTGAAGCTTTCTTT. Residues: CASSMERGNTEAFF.

CDR3 sequence: CASSPFRDERLFF. As DNA, the CDR3 is TGTGCCAGCAGTCCGTTCCGGGACGAAAGGCTGTTTTTT. This chain links TRBV6-5 with TRBJ1-4; a weak D match, TRBD1 (5 bases). CDR1 MNHEY and CDR2 SVGAGI come from the germline V gene. The CDR3 sequence is 13 residues long. V shed 5 bases and J shed 14 bases, with 18 bases lying between them.

This clone was picked up a small number of times. The chain couples TRBV19 to TRBJ1-2; no firm D call. Trimming left V 3 bases short and J 1 base short, with 9 bases between. This CDR3 comprises 14 residues. Germline values: CDR1 LNHDA, CDR2 SQIVND (reference sequence). The CDR3 loop reads CASSISGSNYGYTF. Written as DNA, the CDR3 is TGTGCCAGTAGTATTTCAGGCAGTAACTATGGCTACACCTTC.

The chain's CDR3 is CASSLGLGEQYF. CDR3 nucleotide sequence: TGTGCCAGCAGCTTAGGTTTAGGAGAGCAGTACTTC. The chain joins TRBV7-2 to TRBJ2-7, with D unclear. Germline assignment: CDR1 SGHTA and CDR2 FQGNSA. The CDR3 spans 12 residues. Trimming removed 1 base at V and 7 bases at J, with 8 bases between.

The V gene is TRBV3-1 (or the pseudogene TRBV3-2), the J gene TRBJ1-2; 9 bases agree with TRBD1. CDR3 length: 15 residues. Germline V CDR1 and CDR2: LGHDT, YNNKEL (reference sequence). J lost 6 bases, V lost 4 bases, and 9 bases had no gene match. The CDR3 sequence: CASSRGLGTGNGYTF. The CDR3 DNA reads as TGTGCCAGCAGCCGAGGATTAGGGACAGGGAATGGCTACACCTTC.

The chain has TRBV6-5 and TRBJ2-7, with 7 bases identical to TRBD1. The CDR3 is 15 amino acids. Per germline, CDR1 MNHEY and CDR2 SVGAGI. Losses at the gene ends were 2 bases for V and 2 bases for J; bases not matched to a gene: 6. The CDR3 DNA sequence: TGTGCCAGCAGTTACGAGGGGGCCGCTACCTACGAGCAGTACTTC. It codes for CASSYEGAATYEQYF.

V and J are TRBV10-1 and TRBJ2-1, with D possibly matching TRBD2 (5 bases). The ends were cut back, 3 bases at V and 4 bases at J, with 10 bases in the middle. This CDR3 is 14 amino acids long. Germline assignment: CDR1 WNHNN and CDR2 SYGVQD (reference sequence). The CDR3 DNA reads TGCGCCAGCAGTGAAACTTCGGGGTACAATGAGCAGTTCTTC. It specifies CASSETSGYNEQFF.

The rearrangement links TRBV11-2 to TRBJ1-3; no reliable D call. The CDR3 totals 13 residues. V shed 7 bases and J shed 4 bases, with 11 bases lying between them. CDR1 and CDR2 (germline): SGHAT, FQNNGV. The CDR3 DNA sequence: TGTGCCAGCAAACTAGATCCCGGAAACACCATATATTTT. Protein product: CASKLDPGNTIYF.

This chain connects TRBV7-8 to TRBJ2-2; D perhaps matches TRBD2 (6 bases). Per the germline V gene, CDR1 is SGHVS and CDR2 is FQNEAQ. This CDR3 is 15 amino acids long. V lost 1 base and J 8 bases, leaving 14 bases between the germline ends. In DNA, the CDR3 is TGTGCCAGCAGCTTAGTTAGCCTAGCGTCGGGGGAGCTGTTTTTT. This encodes CASSLVSLASGELFF.

This rearrangement joins TRBV27 to TRBJ2-5, with TRBD2 matching 7 bases. V was pared by 2 bases and J by 7 bases, with 4 bases of the junction left unmatched. Germline lookup yields CDR1 MNHEY and CDR2 SMNVEV (reference sequence). The CDR3 covers 13 residues. The CDR3 sequence is CASSLGPGGTQYF. The CDR3 region has the DNA TGTGCCAGCAGTTTAGGGCCGGGGGGGACCCAGTACTTC.

The rearrangement joins TRBV19 to TRBJ2-2; D not resolved. The CDR3 covers 12 residues. CDR1 and CDR2 (germline): LNHDA, SQIVND (reference sequence). V lost 3 bases to trimming and J lost 7 bases, with 6 bases between them. The CDR3 DNA reads TGTGCCAGTAGTATCCCGGGCGGGGAGCTGTTTTTT. Its translation is CASSIPGGELFF.

The gene calls are TRBV2 and TRBJ1-6; 9 bases are a match to TRBD1. The germline V gene has CDR1 SNHLY and CDR2 FYNNEI. The CDR3 loop spans 16 amino acids. V shed 5 bases, J shed 7 bases, and the junction held 9 bases outside the gene matches. This CDR3 is CASSYSGTGLNSPLHF. The DNA for the CDR3 is TGTGCCAGCAGTTATTCCGGGACAGGGTTAAATTCACCCCTCCACTTT.

The chain links TRBV7-6 to TRBJ2-3; TRBD2 agrees at 11 bases. This CDR3 has 15 residues. Germline V gives CDR1 SGHVS, CDR2 FNYEAQ. V lost 5 bases, J lost 6 bases, and 7 bases stayed unmatched. CDR3 DNA: TGTGCCAGCAGCCTTAGCGGGGGGGCGCGGGATACGCAGTATTTT. It codes for CASSLSGGARDTQYF.

The chain has TRBV7-9 and TRBJ1-5, with D unclear. The CDR3 extends over 18 amino acids. Germline CDR1 reads SEHNR; CDR2 reads FQNEAQ (reference sequence). The V gene lost 2 bases and the J gene lost 1 base, with 18 bases spanning the gap. The CDR3 reads CASSLNSVIGASNQPQHF. The CDR3 nucleotides are TGTGCCAGCAGCTTAAATTCTGTGATAGGAGCAAGCAATCAGCCCCAGCATTTT. The variable domain in full, with the rest retrieved from reference TRBV7-9 and TRBJ1-5, is DTGVSQNPRHKITKRGQNVTFRCDPISEHNRLYWYRQTLGQGPEFLTYFQNEAQLEKSRLLSDRFSAERPKGSFSTLEIQRTEQGDSAMYLCASSLNSVIGASNQPQHFGDGTRLSIL.

The chain recombines TRBV20-1 with TRBJ1-1; D possibly corresponds to TRBD1 (6 bases). V was shortened by 5 bases and J by 7 bases, with 11 bases between the two germline ends. Germline-derived CDR1 and CDR2 are DFQATT and SNEGSKA (reference sequence). This CDR3 contains 11 residues. The CDR3 sequence is CSASDSFEAFF. DNA for the CDR3: TGCAGTGCTTCGGACAGCTTTGAAGCTTTCTTT.